The 3 T cell receptor beta chains presented below share a single source sample, sequenced in a study of post-analysis software for immune sequencing data. Study-wide points: Comparison of patients with controls showed about 5 TRBV segments more frequent in patients, TRBV5-6, TRBV5-1 and TRBV20-1 among them.

No antigens are known for them. The authors incorporated unique molecular identifiers into the TCR beta cDNA libraries. TCRdb redid the calling of the PCR reads with MiXCR, one entry per CDR3 protein. The sample carries about 820,000 distinct CDR3 sequences, approximately 57% recorded once. The source material was blood. Source of these receptors: a girl aged 5-17 years with multiple sclerosis.

The V and J genes are TRBV12-3 or TRBV12-4 and TRBJ2-3; D is uncertain. V was clipped by 3 bases and J by 7 bases, with 8 bases between them. The CDR3 runs 12 residues. As DNA, the CDR3 is TGTGCCAGCAGTTTCTCTGGGAATACGCAGTATTTT. It is translated as CASSFSGNTQYF.

V usage is TRBV20-1 and J usage is TRBJ2-7; no reliable D call. The germline V gene encodes CDR1 DFQATT and CDR2 SNEGSKA (reference sequence). Trimming pared 6 bases from V and 6 bases from J, leaving 15 bases between. CDR3 length: 12 amino acids. CDR3 DNA: TGCAGTGCCGGAGCGTTGGGGATCGAGCAGTACTTC. As protein: CSAGALGIEQYF.

The CDR3 DNA is TGTGCCAGCTCACCTCTGGAGGGTGAAGCTTTCTTT. It specifies CASSPLEGEAFF. V gene TRBV18 combines with J gene TRBJ1-1; D uncertain. V lost 3 bases to trimming and J lost 7 bases, with 9 bases between them. This CDR3 contains 12 residues. The germline CDR1 and CDR2 sequences are KGHSH and LQKENI.